These T cell receptor beta chains were read from a single sample in a study of T-cell memory formation after mild COVID-19. TCRdb passed the 5' RACE reads through MiXCR, listing each CDR3 protein once. The profile shows 250,000 to 300,000 distinct CDR3 sequences, roughly 15% of them singletons. Material: PBMCs or a T cell subset sorted from them (not recorded which). The receptor source for this set is a man aged 18 to 30 who had mild COVID-19 (a few samples of this study predate the infection). Cell type and time point are not known. The CDR3 runs from the conserved cysteine through the conserved F or W. Fields, in order: CDR3 protein, CDR3 DNA, V gene, D gene, J gene, clone size. The D gene is left open where the match is weak. Expanded clones get a size class; other rows say once, few or many, or leave the size out.

CDR3 protein: CASRGGENSRETQYF
CDR3 DNA: TGTGCCAGCAGGGGGGGTGAGAACAGTCGAGAGACCCAGTACTTC
V gene: TRBV12-3/TRBV12-4
D gene: NA
J gene: TRBJ2-5
clone size: NA

CDR3 protein: CASSLDWGQGAFF
CDR3 DNA: TGTGCCAGCAGCTTAGATTGGGGGCAAGGAGCTTTCTTT
V gene: TRBV11-2
D gene: NA
J gene: TRBJ1-1
clone size: NA

CDR3 protein: CASTSTDRTQLNEQFF
CDR3 DNA: TGCGCCAGCACCTCGACGGACAGGACTCAGCTCAATGAGCAGTTCTTC
V gene: TRBV5-1
D gene: TRBD1
J gene: TRBJ2-1
clone size: few

CDR3 protein: CASSWTGRDTEAFF
CDR3 DNA: TGTGCCAGCAGCTGGACAGGAAGGGACACTGAAGCTTTCTTT
V gene: TRBV7-3
D gene: TRBD1
J gene: TRBJ1-1
clone size: few

CDR3 protein: CASSLTGAEQYF
CDR3 DNA: TGTGCCAGCAGCCTGACAGGGGCTGAGCAGTACTTC
V gene: TRBV2
D gene: TRBD1
J gene: TRBJ2-7
clone size: NA

CDR3 protein: CASTLGYEQYF
CDR3 DNA: TGTGCCAGCACCCTAGGTTACGAGCAGTACTTC
V gene: TRBV12-3/TRBV12-4
D gene: NA
J gene: TRBJ2-7
clone size: NA

CDR3 protein: CAISFLQQETQYF
CDR3 DNA: TGTGCCATCAGTTTTTTACAGCAAGAGACCCAGTACTTC
V gene: TRBV10-3
D gene: NA
J gene: TRBJ2-5
clone size: few

CDR3 protein: CASSYFAGELFF
CDR3 DNA: TGTGCCAGCAGTTATTTTGCCGGGGAGCTGTTTTTT
V gene: TRBV6-5
D gene: NA
J gene: TRBJ2-2
clone size: few

CDR3 protein: CASSSRGVQNIQYF
CDR3 DNA: TGTGCCAGCAGCTCGAGGGGGGTCCAAAACATTCAGTACTTC
V gene: TRBV3-1
D gene: NA
J gene: TRBJ2-4
clone size: NA

CDR3 protein: CASSISTTTREKLFF
CDR3 DNA: TGTGCCAGCAGCATTTCAACTACCACCAGGGAAAAACTGTTTTTT
V gene: TRBV7-9
D gene: NA
J gene: TRBJ1-4
clone size: NA

CDR3 protein: CASSHALAGPTDTQYF
CDR3 DNA: TGCGCCAGCAGCCATGCACTAGCGGGGCCCACAGATACGCAGTATTTT
V gene: TRBV4-1
D gene: TRBD2
J gene: TRBJ2-3
clone size: NA

CDR3 protein: CASSYWRGDYNEQFF
CDR3 DNA: TGTGCCAGCAGTTACTGGCGGGGGGACTACAATGAGCAGTTCTTC
V gene: TRBV6-5
D gene: TRBD2
J gene: TRBJ2-1
clone size: few

CDR3 protein: CASSQSAGGPTDTQYF
CDR3 DNA: TGTGCCAGCAGCCAATCAGCGGGGGGCCCCACAGATACGCAGTATTTT
V gene: TRBV3-1
D gene: TRBD2
J gene: TRBJ2-3
clone size: NA

CDR3 protein: CASSPPRGPLHF
CDR3 DNA: TGCGCCAGCAGCCCTCCCAGGGGACCCCTCCACTTT
V gene: TRBV4-1
D gene: NA
J gene: TRBJ1-6
clone size: NA

CDR3 protein: CASSYKTTAPDTQYF
CDR3 DNA: TGTGCCAGCAGTTACAAGACAACAGCCCCGGATACGCAGTATTTT
V gene: TRBV6-5
D gene: NA
J gene: TRBJ2-3
clone size: NA

CDR3 protein: CASKVEAAGNIQYF
CDR3 DNA: TGTGCCAGCAAAGTCGAGGCTGCGGGAAACATTCAGTACTTC
V gene: TRBV6-5
D gene: NA
J gene: TRBJ2-4
clone size: NA

CDR3 protein: CAISESDSSYEQYF
CDR3 DNA: TGTGCCATCAGTGAGTCGGACAGCTCCTACGAGCAGTACTTC
V gene: TRBV10-3
D gene: NA
J gene: TRBJ2-7
clone size: many

CDR3 protein: CASSLVTGGGGDTQYF
CDR3 DNA: TGTGCCAGCAGCTTAGTGACAGGGGGCGGCGGAGATACGCAGTATTTT
V gene: TRBV7-9
D gene: TRBD1
J gene: TRBJ2-3
clone size: NA

CDR3 protein: CSVEDNLVWTSGGAVETQYF
CDR3 DNA: TGCAGCGTTGAAGATAACCTCGTTTGGACTAGCGGGGGAGCTGTAGAGACCCAGTACTTC
V gene: TRBV29-1
D gene: TRBD2
J gene: TRBJ2-5
clone size: NA

CDR3 protein: CASSQGRSLSGVYEQYF
CDR3 DNA: TGTGCCAGCAGCCAAGGCAGATCGCTTAGCGGGGTCTACGAGCAGTACTTC
V gene: TRBV3-1
D gene: TRBD2
J gene: TRBJ2-7
clone size: once

CDR3 protein: CATRASGGGATEQFF
CDR3 DNA: TGTGCCACCAGGGCCTCGGGCGGGGGGGCCACTGAGCAGTTCTTC
V gene: TRBV24-1
D gene: TRBD2
J gene: TRBJ2-1
clone size: few

CDR3 protein: CASSQAGADGTGELFF
CDR3 DNA: TGCGCCAGCAGCCAAGCAGGGGCTGACGGCACCGGGGAGCTGTTTTTT
V gene: TRBV4-3
D gene: NA
J gene: TRBJ2-2
clone size: few

CDR3 protein: CASSFGQGVYNEQFF
CDR3 DNA: TGTGCCAGCAGTTTCGGACAGGGAGTCTACAATGAGCAGTTCTTC
V gene: TRBV12-3/TRBV12-4
D gene: TRBD1
J gene: TRBJ2-1
clone size: few

CDR3 protein: CASSYSSGNQPQHF
CDR3 DNA: TGTGCCAGCAGTTATTCGTCAGGAAATCAGCCCCAGCATTTT
V gene: TRBV6-6
D gene: NA
J gene: TRBJ1-5
clone size: NA

CDR3 protein: CASSLFPSVTGRTDTQYF
CDR3 DNA: TGTGCCAGCAGCTTATTCCCCTCGGTGACAGGGAGAACAGATACGCAGTATTTT
V gene: TRBV7-3
D gene: TRBD1
J gene: TRBJ2-3
clone size: few

CDR3 protein: CASSLLRLSNTGELFF
CDR3 DNA: TGTGCCAGCAGCTTACTTCGGCTATCGAACACCGGGGAGCTGTTTTTT
V gene: TRBV7-9
D gene: NA
J gene: TRBJ2-2
clone size: once

CDR3 protein: CASSGIGTEGDTQYF
CDR3 DNA: TGTGCCAGCAGCGGAATCGGGACAGAAGGCGATACGCAGTATTTT
V gene: TRBV2
D gene: TRBD1
J gene: TRBJ2-3
clone size: few

CDR3 protein: CAVGQPQHF
CDR3 DNA: TGTGCCGTCGGTCAGCCCCAGCATTTT
V gene: TRBV10-3
D gene: NA
J gene: TRBJ1-5
clone size: NA

CDR3 protein: CASSYSMEGVNNSPLHF
CDR3 DNA: TGTGCCAGCAGTTACTCGATGGAGGGGGTTAACAATTCACCCCTCCACTTT
V gene: TRBV6-5
D gene: NA
J gene: TRBJ1-6
clone size: NA

CDR3 protein: CASRPDPGQGKDTF
CDR3 DNA: TGTGCCAGCAGACCCGATCCGGGACAGGGGAAGGACACCTTC
V gene: TRBV5-5
D gene: TRBD1
J gene: TRBJ1-2
clone size: once

CDR3 protein: CASSGGNQETQYF
CDR3 DNA: TGCGCCAGCTCGGGCGGAAACCAAGAGACCCAGTACTTC
V gene: TRBV5-1
D gene: NA
J gene: TRBJ2-5
clone size: many

CDR3 protein: CASSLGRRGGGATDTQYF
CDR3 DNA: TGTGCCAGCAGTTTGGGAAGACGGGGCGGGGGGGCCACAGATACGCAGTATTTT
V gene: TRBV12-3/TRBV12-4
D gene: TRBD2
J gene: TRBJ2-3
clone size: NA

CDR3 protein: CASSGAGSSNEKLFF
CDR3 DNA: TGCGCCAGCAGCGGAGCCGGGAGCAGCAATGAAAAACTGTTTTTT
V gene: TRBV4-3
D gene: NA
J gene: TRBJ1-4
clone size: NA

CDR3 protein: CASSPPQDQAFF
CDR3 DNA: TGTGCCAGCAGCCCACCCCAGGATCAAGCTTTCTTT
V gene: TRBV7-2
D gene: NA
J gene: TRBJ1-1
clone size: few

CDR3 protein: CASSHHGGRVRETQYF
CDR3 DNA: TGCGCCAGCAGCCATCACGGGGGGCGAGTTCGAGAGACCCAGTACTTC
V gene: TRBV4-3
D gene: NA
J gene: TRBJ2-5
clone size: NA

CDR3 protein: CASSTSGGTEDTQYF
CDR3 DNA: TGTGCCAGCAGCACTAGCGGGGGGACCGAAGATACGCAGTATTTT
V gene: TRBV6-2/TRBV6-3
D gene: TRBD2
J gene: TRBJ2-3
clone size: few

CDR3 protein: CASSLDGTGGPGNTIYF
CDR3 DNA: TGCGCCAGCAGCTTGGACGGGACAGGGGGCCCTGGAAACACCATATATTTT
V gene: TRBV5-1
D gene: TRBD1
J gene: TRBJ1-3
clone size: NA

CDR3 protein: CASSWDRLYNEQFF
CDR3 DNA: TGCGCCAGCAGCTGGGACAGACTCTACAATGAGCAGTTCTTC
V gene: TRBV5-1
D gene: TRBD1
J gene: TRBJ2-1
clone size: few

CDR3 protein: CASSEGGGISYEQYF
CDR3 DNA: TGCGCCAGCAGTGAAGGCGGGGGGATCTCCTACGAGCAGTACTTC
V gene: TRBV10-1
D gene: TRBD2
J gene: TRBJ2-7
clone size: few

CDR3 protein: CASSFGSQETQYF
CDR3 DNA: TGTGCCAGCAGCTTCGGCTCGCAAGAGACCCAGTACTTC
V gene: TRBV7-2
D gene: NA
J gene: TRBJ2-5
clone size: NA

CDR3 protein: CASLGGSGSPLHF
CDR3 DNA: TGTGCCAGCCTTGGGGGGAGTGGTTCACCCCTCCACTTT
V gene: TRBV6-5
D gene: NA
J gene: TRBJ1-6
clone size: NA

CDR3 protein: CASSFQGDGTQYF
CDR3 DNA: TGTGCCAGCAGCTTCCAGGGGGATGGGACCCAGTACTTC
V gene: TRBV7-2
D gene: TRBD1
J gene: TRBJ2-5
clone size: NA

CDR3 protein: CASSWTDEQYF
CDR3 DNA: TGTGCCAGCAGTTGGACGGACGAGCAGTACTTC
V gene: TRBV2
D gene: NA
J gene: TRBJ2-7
clone size: NA

CDR3 protein: CASRPSNYGYTF
CDR3 DNA: TGTGCCAGCCGACCGTCTAACTATGGCTACACCTTC
V gene: TRBV6-2/TRBV6-3
D gene: NA
J gene: TRBJ1-2
clone size: few

CDR3 protein: CASSLELRGALGDTQYF
CDR3 DNA: TGTGCCAGCAGCTTGGAGCTGCGGGGGGCCTTGGGAGATACGCAGTATTTT
V gene: TRBV5-6
D gene: TRBD2
J gene: TRBJ2-3
clone size: few

CDR3 protein: CASSLGQTSYEQYF
CDR3 DNA: TGTGCCAGCAGCCTCGGACAGACTTCCTACGAGCAGTACTTC
V gene: TRBV11-1
D gene: NA
J gene: TRBJ2-7
clone size: NA

CDR3 protein: CASSSGRAESTDTQYF
CDR3 DNA: TGCGCCAGCAGCTCTGGGAGGGCGGAATCCACAGATACGCAGTATTTT
V gene: TRBV5-1
D gene: TRBD2
J gene: TRBJ2-3
clone size: NA

CDR3 protein: CASSTNRDYQETQYF
CDR3 DNA: TGCGCCAGCAGCACTAACCGGGACTACCAAGAGACCCAGTACTTC
V gene: TRBV5-1
D gene: NA
J gene: TRBJ2-5
clone size: many